This T cell receptor (beta chain) was sequenced during a study of identical twins. Study outcomes and limitations: The study found that models underestimated out-of-frame TCR alpha sharing in monozygotic twins. Because invariant MAIT and iNKT cells could be present, zero-insertion analyses could be partly confounded.

Addition of a universal primer site occurred through template switching, and cDNA carried unique molecular identifiers. TCRdb passed the 5' RACE reads through MiXCR, listing each CDR3 protein once. The sample contains about 690,000 distinct CDR3 sequences, around 6.1% of which appear only once. In its sample, this clonotype was seen a few times. Its cognate antigen is unknown. Losses at the gene ends were 5 bases for V and 6 bases for J; bases not matched to a gene: 16. The V gene's germline CDR1 is SEHNR and CDR2 FQNEAQ (reference sequence). This CDR3 comprises 17 residues. The sample comprised naive T cells sorted from blood. The V call is TRBV7-9, the J call TRBJ2-1, with 7 positions matching TRBD1. This clonotype was obtained from a man aged 18 to 30 in good health. CDR3 sequence (DNA): TGTGCCAGCAGCCGCGTTGTCGGGACAGAGTTTCCCAATGAGCAGTTCTTC. Translated, it gives CASSRVVGTEFPNEQFF.